These 15 T cell receptor beta chains originate from one sample sequenced in a study of T cell clonality in common variable immunodeficiency. Study-wide results and limits: Reportedly, TCR beta sequences from common variable immunodeficiency showed fewer deletions and N-nucleotide insertions.

Method: immunoSEQ multiplex PCR; TCRdb's copy keeps in-frame clones and lacks some. The specimen gives some 30,000 clones without singletons; the ten biggest hold 5.4%. The antigens these receptors bind are not known. Material for sequencing was peripheral blood mononuclear cells. The origin of the receptors is a human donor with common variable immunodeficiency.

This clone was counted a few times. The DNA ends 3 residues before the CDR3 does, and the rest of the CDR3 is filled in from the germline J gene. The chain carries TRBV6-2 or TRBV6-3 and TRBJ2-5; TRBD1 agrees at 9 bases. CDR1 is MNHEY, CDR2 SVGEGT, per germline. The CDR3 runs 16 residues. The V segment lost 6 bases and the J segment 4 bases; nucleotides outside the gene matches: 12. Partial CDR3 DNA: TGTGCCAGCAGACCTACCGGGACAGGGAGTGGAGAGACC. The encoded protein is CASRPTGTGSGET. The CDR3 reads in full as CASRPTGTGSGETQYF.

Only a few counts were recorded for this clone. The CDR3 extends 3 residues past the end of the read, so its final part is completed from the germline J gene. The chain joins TRBV5-6 to TRBJ2-5, with 7 bases that match TRBD1. The CDR3 is made up of 15 amino acids. Per germline, CDR1 SGHDT and CDR2 YYEEEE. V shed 3 bases, J shed 5 bases, and the junction held 10 bases outside the gene matches. The CDR3: CASSSILQGEETQYF. CDR3 DNA (partial): TGTGCCAGCAGCTCGATCCTCCAGGGGGAGGAGACC.

This clone was observed a handful of times. The sequence runs out 3 residues before the end of the CDR3; the remainder is reconstructed from the germline J gene. The chain links TRBV19 to TRBJ2-7; 8 bases are a match to TRBD1. The CDR3 totals 19 residues. Looked up from germline, CDR1 is LNHDA and CDR2 is SQIVND (reference sequence). The trim removed 1 base at V and 3 bases at J, leaving 17 bases unmatched. The CDR3 reads CASSIVPVVWQGALYEQYF. The part of the CDR3 DNA that was read is TGTGCCAGTAGTATAGTTCCCGTCGTTTGGCAGGGGGCCCTCTACGAG.

A word on this clone: The CDR3 end is not reached by the read, which stops 3 residues before it; the germline J gene fills it in. V gene TRBV30 combines with J gene TRBJ1-6; D is perhaps TRBD1 (6 bases). Germline V gene lookup returns CDR1 GTSNPN and CDR2 SVGIG (reference sequence). The CDR3 has 13 residues. V dropped 2 bases and J dropped 7 bases, with 9 bases sitting between them. The CDR3 DNA, read in part, is TGTGCCTGGAGTAAAAGGGGGAATTCACCC. Amino acids: CAWSKRGNSP. The entire CDR3 reads CAWSKRGNSPLHF. The full variable domain, its missing parts supplied by reference TRBV30 and TRBJ1-6, is SQTIHQWPATLVQPVGSPLSLECTVEGTSNPNLYWYRQAAGRGLQLLFYSVGIGQISSEVPQNLSASRPQDRQFILSSKKLLLSDSGFYLCAWSKRGNSPLHFGNGTRLTVT.

This clone was seen more than once but under ten times. The DNA ends 3 residues before the CDR3 does, and the rest of the CDR3 is filled in from the germline J gene. The gene calls are TRBV2 and TRBJ1-1, with D uncertain. Germline assignment: CDR1 SNHLY and CDR2 FYNNEI. The CDR3 sequence is 11 residues long. CDR3: CASSDVGRAFF. The DNA read from the CDR3 is TGTGCCAGCAGTGATGTGGGCAGA.

This clone has only a few counts. The read terminates 3 residues before the CDR3 end, so the remaining end is supplied by the germline J gene. The V gene is TRBV5-1, the J gene TRBJ2-1; D not resolved. Germline CDR1 is SGHRS and CDR2 is YFSETQ. The CDR3 extends over 13 amino acids. Trimming removed 4 bases from V and 8 bases from J, with 13 bases in between. CDR3 DNA (partial): TGCGCCAGCAGCACATTACCCAAAGATGAG. Protein sequence: CASSTLPKDE. The whole CDR3 protein reads CASSTLPKDEQFF.

This clone was recorded many times. Coverage ceases 3 residues before the CDR3 finishes, and the germline J gene fills in the end. This chain links TRBV14 with TRBJ2-3; D not resolved. The CDR3 is 13 residues long. V gave up 3 bases and J gave up 6 bases, with 10 bases separating them. The germline CDR1 and CDR2 sequences are SGHDN and FVKESK. CDR3 bases read: TGTGCCAGCAGCCACGATACTCTCGATACG. It is translated as CASSHDTLDT. The whole CDR3 is CASSHDTLDTQYF.

With respect to this clone: Read data end 3 residues before the CDR3 end; the end is taken from the germline J gene. The chain employs TRBV6-1 and TRBJ1-5; D remains ambiguous. Between the trimmed V and J ends, which lost 0 bases and 7 bases, there was a span of 7 bases. CDR1 MNHNS and CDR2 SASEGT come from the germline V gene. This CDR3 region has 13 residues. This chain's CDR3 is CASSEALLQPQHF. The DNA read from the CDR3 is TGTGCCAGCAGTGAAGCGCTCCTACAGCCC.

This clone has ten or more counts. The read is 3 residues too short to cover the CDR3 end, so that end is filled in from the germline J gene. V usage is TRBV18 and J usage is TRBJ2-3; 10 nucleotides match TRBD2. V lost 2 bases to trimming and J lost 1 base; unmatched junction nucleotides: 3. Per germline, CDR1 KGHSH and CDR2 LQKENI. CDR3 length equals 16 residues. CDR3 DNA, as far as it was read: TGTGCCAGCTCACCAATAACTAGCGGGGGCACAGATACG. It specifies CASSPITSGGTDT. The whole CDR3 sequence reads CASSPITSGGTDTQYF.

This clone has a count of ten or more. The observed sequence ends 3 residues before the CDR3 terminus, with the missing tail filled in from the germline J gene. V usage is TRBV19 and J usage is TRBJ2-7; tentatively, D is TRBD1 (5 bases). Trimming removed 3 bases at V and 0 bases at J, with 18 bases between. The CDR3 loop spans 17 amino acids. The V gene's germline CDR1 is LNHDA and CDR2 SQIVND (reference sequence). CDR3 amino acids: CASSIVPDMSGSYEQYF. The sequenced CDR3 bases are TGTGCCAGTAGTATTGTTCCGGACATGAGTGGCTCCTACGAG.

Comments on this clone: The read finishes 3 residues shy of the CDR3 end, and the germline J gene is used to complete it. This rearrangement joins TRBV7-9 to TRBJ1-5; perhaps TRBD1 as D (5 bases). V was cut by 5 bases and J by 8 bases, with 10 bases left in between. CDR3 length: 12 residues. The germline V gene has CDR1 SEHNR and CDR2 FQNEAQ (reference sequence). CDR3 residues: CASSRGGEPQHF. The CDR3 bases that were read are TGTGCCAGCAGCCGGGGGGGAGAGCCC.

Remarks on this clone: The read ends 3 residues before the CDR3 terminus; that terminus is restored from the germline J gene. The genes are TRBV11-2 and TRBJ2-1; the D gene is possibly TRBD1 (7 bases). This CDR3 contains 15 residues. V lost 5 bases, J lost 1 base, and 12 bases lay in between. CDR1 is SGHAT, CDR2 FQNNGV, per germline. The part of the CDR3 DNA that was read is TGTGCCAGCAGCGCAGGGGGGACGTCCTACAATGAG. This gives the protein CASSAGGTSYNE. The whole CDR3 protein is CASSAGGTSYNEQFF.

This clone appeared many times. The read ends 3 residues early relative to the CDR3; the germline J gene fills the gap. The chain links TRBV7-2 to TRBJ1-4, with TRBD1 as a possible D gene (6 bases). CDR1 is SGHTA, CDR2 FQGNSA, per germline. The V and J ends lost 7 bases and 5 bases respectively, with 11 bases between them. This CDR3 comprises 13 residues. This chain's CDR3 is CASKSDRNEKLFF. CDR3 bases read: TGTGCCAGCAAGAGTGACAGGAATGAAAAA.

This clone was observed many times. Read data end 3 residues before the CDR3 end; the end is taken from the germline J gene. The genes are TRBV7-8 and TRBJ2-1, with D possibly TRBD2 on 5 matching bases. This CDR3 has 14 amino acids. The germline CDR1 and CDR2 sequences are SGHVS and FQNEAQ. V dropped 7 bases and J dropped 0 bases, with 10 bases sitting between them. The CDR3 DNA, read in part, is TGTGCCAGCAACACTAGGCCCTCCTACAATGAG. Amino acid sequence: CASNTRPSYNE. The complete CDR3 sequence is CASNTRPSYNEQFF.

Turning to this clone: The CDR3 end lies 3 residues beyond the end of the read and is filled in from the germline J gene. This chain connects TRBV29-1 to TRBJ2-7; tentatively, D is TRBD1 (6 bases). The CDR3 spans 11 residues. The V gene's germline CDR1 is SQVTM and CDR2 ANQGSEA. The germline V and J ends were trimmed by 6 bases and 6 bases, with 12 bases remaining between them. The CDR3 region is CSVGQTFEQYF. The covered CDR3 bases are TGCAGCGTCGGACAGACTTTCGAG.